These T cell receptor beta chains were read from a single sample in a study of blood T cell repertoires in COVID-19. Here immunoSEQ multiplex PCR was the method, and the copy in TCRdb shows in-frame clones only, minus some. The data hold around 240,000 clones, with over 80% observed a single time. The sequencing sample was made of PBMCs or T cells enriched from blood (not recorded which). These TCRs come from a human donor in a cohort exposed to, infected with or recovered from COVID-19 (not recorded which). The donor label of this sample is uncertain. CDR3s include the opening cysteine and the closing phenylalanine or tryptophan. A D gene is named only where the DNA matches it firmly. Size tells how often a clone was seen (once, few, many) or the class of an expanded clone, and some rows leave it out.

TGTGCCATCAGTGATAAAGGGGAACCGATTGGGCCTGGCTACACCTTC	CAISDKGEPIGPGYTF	TRBJ1-2	.	once	TRBV10-3
TGTGCCAGCAGCTTAACACAGACAGGGGAATCCCTCCACTTT	CASSLTQTGESLHF	TRBJ1-6	TRBD1	.	TRBV7-9
TGTGCCAGCTCACCAACGACAGTGGGTGGTGAAGCTTTCTTT	CASSPTTVGGEAFF	TRBJ1-1	.	.	TRBV18
TGTGCCAGCAGCTTGGGACAGGGACAACAGCCCCAGCATTTT	CASSLGQGQQPQHF	TRBJ1-5	TRBD1	.	TRBV7-9
TGTGCCAGCAGCGTAGCTGACACCTTAGCCTACGAGCAGTACTTC	CASSVADTLAYEQYF	TRBJ2-7	.	.	TRBV9
TGTGCCTGGAGTGTACGTCAGGGTTATGGCTACACCTTC	CAWSVRQGYGYTF	TRBJ1-2	.	.	TRBV30
TGTGCCTGGACCAGTAGGGACAGTACCTACGAGCAGTACTTC	CAWTSRDSTYEQYF	TRBJ2-7	TRBD1	.	TRBV30
TGTGCCAGCAGCCCCAGGGGTTATAACTATGGCTACACCTTC	CASSPRGYNYGYTF	TRBJ1-2	.	.	TRBV3-1/TRBV3-2
TGTGCCAGCAGCTTTAGGAACACTGAAGCTTTCTTT	CASSFRNTEAFF	TRBJ1-1	.	.	TRBV7-9
TGTGCCAGCAGTCACCAATCAGGCTATGGCTACACCTTC	CASSHQSGYGYTF	TRBJ1-2	.	.	TRBV25-1
TGTGCCAGCAGCGTAAGCGGGGGGGGGAACAATGAGCAGTTCTTC	CASSVSGGGNNEQFF	TRBJ2-1	TRBD2	.	TRBV9
TGTGCCAGCAGTGACAGGGGCAAGGGAGAGACCCAGTACTTC	CASSDRGKGETQYF	TRBJ2-5	.	.	TRBV6-1
TGTGCCAGTAGTACAGGACAGACTCTTCGCGGCTACACCTTC	CASSTGQTLRGYTF	TRBJ1-2	.	.	TRBV19
TGTGCCAGCAGCACATACAGCGGTGTAACCGGGGAGCTGTTTTTT	CASSTYSGVTGELFF	TRBJ2-2	.	.	TRBV21-1
TGTGCCAGCAGCCGTATGCGGAACACTGAAGCTTTCTTT	CASSRMRNTEAFF	TRBJ1-1	.	.	TRBV9
TGTGCCAGCAGCAGAACCGGGACAGGGAGCTCCTATAATTCACCCCTCCACTTT	CASSRTGTGSSYNSPLHF	TRBJ1-6	TRBD1	few	TRBV27
TGTGCTAGTGGTTTGGGTACAGGGAACTCTGGAAACACCATATATTTT	CASGLGTGNSGNTIYF	TRBJ1-3	.	.	TRBV12-5
TGTGCCAGCCCAGCTTCCCCCCACGGGGAAAAACTGTTTTTT	CASPASPHGEKLFF	TRBJ1-4	.	.	TRBV7-9
TGTGCCAGCAGCTTATCCGGGGATGTAACTAATGAAAAACTGTTTTTT	CASSLSGDVTNEKLFF	TRBJ1-4	.	.	TRBV5-4
TGTGCCTGGACGTCGGGGAGCTCCTACGAGCAGTACTTC	CAWTSGSSYEQYF	TRBJ2-7	.	.	TRBV30
TGTGCCTGGAGTGGGGGAAGGGGGCAAGCAGATACGCAGTATTTT	CAWSGGRGQADTQYF	TRBJ2-3	TRBD1	.	TRBV30
TGTGCCAGCAGTTACTCGGCAAGCACGGGAAGTTACACCGGGGAGCTGTTTTTT	CASSYSASTGSYTGELFF	TRBJ2-2	.	.	TRBV6-2/TRBV6-3
TGTGCCAGCAGCCAAATGGGGAGGGAGACCGGGGAGCTGTTTTTT	CASSQMGRETGELFF	TRBJ2-2	TRBD2	.	TRBV4-2
TGTGCCAGCAGAGCACAGGGAACTGGAAACACCATATATTTT	CASRAQGTGNTIYF	TRBJ1-3	.	.	TRBV6-5
TGTGCCACCAGCCGGGACAGGGCTTCCTCCGAGCAGTACTTC	CATSRDRASSEQYF	TRBJ2-7	TRBD1	.	TRBV24-1
TGCGCCAGCAGCCAAAGGGGTGGGGAAAAAAGTAGCTACACCTTC	CASSQRGGEKSSYTF	TRBJ1-2	.	.	TRBV4-3
TGTGCCAGCAGCTTAAACCAGGTTTACGAGCAGTACTTC	CASSLNQVYEQYF	TRBJ2-7	.	few	TRBV7-2
TGTGCTAGTGGTTTGGCGGGACAGGGGGCAACTAATGAAAAACTGTTTTTT	CASGLAGQGATNEKLFF	TRBJ1-4	TRBD1	.	TRBV12-5
TGTGCCAGCAGCTCCGTGAAAGGGACTAATCAGCCCCAGCATTTT	CASSSVKGTNQPQHF	TRBJ1-5	.	.	TRBV11-2
TGTGCCAGCACAGGGCCCGCCGGTGAAAAACTGTTTTTT	CASTGPAGEKLFF	TRBJ1-4	.	.	TRBV19
TGCGCCAGCAGCCAAGATCGTCTGGGGCAACCCCAGCATTTT	CASSQDRLGQPQHF	TRBJ1-5	.	once	TRBV4-1
TGTGCCAGCAGCTGGTCCCGTAGCCCCCGCAGGGGTGGTTTTGGCTACACCTTC	CASSWSRSPRRGGFGYTF	TRBJ1-2	.	.	TRBV7-9
TGTGCCAGCAGTGAAACGAGGCCAACCGGGGAGCTGTTTTTT	CASSETRPTGELFF	TRBJ2-2	.	.	TRBV6-1
TGTGCCAGCAGCTCAACCGGGACAGGGGCGCGCACTGAAGCTTTCTTT	CASSSTGTGARTEAFF	TRBJ1-1	TRBD1	.	TRBV7-3
TGTGCCAGTAGTATACGAGGGCCTCAGGAGGGGGAGCTGTTTTTT	CASSIRGPQEGELFF	TRBJ2-2	.	.	TRBV19
TGCAGCGCACGTGACAGGGGGCTTAATGAAAAACTGTTTTTT	CSARDRGLNEKLFF	TRBJ1-4	TRBD1	.	TRBV29-1
TGTGCCAGCAGCCGCCAACAGGGGACCTATGGCTACACCTTC	CASSRQQGTYGYTF	TRBJ1-2	TRBD1	.	TRBV6-6
TGTGCCAGCAGCTTATCACAGGGGGGCTCCTACGAGCAGTACTTC	CASSLSQGGSYEQYF	TRBJ2-7	TRBD1	.	TRBV7-6
TGTGCCAGCAGTGAAGCTCCCGGGGAGGGCACAGATACGCAGTATTTT	CASSEAPGEGTDTQYF	TRBJ2-3	.	few	TRBV6-1
TGTGCCAGCAGCTCGGACAGCCCCAATCAGCCCCAGCATTTT	CASSSDSPNQPQHF	TRBJ1-5	.	.	TRBV6-5
TGTGCCAGCAGTTCGCTCGCAGGGAACTATGGCTACACCTTC	CASSSLAGNYGYTF	TRBJ1-2	.	.	TRBV6-5
TGTGCCAGCAGTCATCGGCCCGGGGGGGACTATGGCTACACCTTC	CASSHRPGGDYGYTF	TRBJ1-2	.	.	TRBV3-1/TRBV3-2
TGTGCCAGCAGCTTGGAAACAGGGAATAATTCACCCCTCCACTTT	CASSLETGNNSPLHF	TRBJ1-6	.	.	TRBV7-9
TGTGCCAGCAGCTTGGAGGCCTCCCAGGAGGCTTTCTTT	CASSLEASQEAFF	TRBJ1-1	.	.	TRBV11-2
TGTGCCAGCAGCAGGGACATGAACACTGAAGCTTTCTTT	CASSRDMNTEAFF	TRBJ1-1	.	.	TRBV5-6
TGTGCCAGCAGTCAGAGACAGGACCCCTCCTACGAGCAGTACTTC	CASSQRQDPSYEQYF	TRBJ2-7	.	.	TRBV27
TGCGCCAGCAGCCGTATCCCCCAGGAAATAAATAATGGCTACACCTTC	CASSRIPQEINNGYTF	TRBJ1-2	.	.	TRBV4-1
TGTGCCACCGAGGGGGCCTTCTCCTACAATGAGCAGTTCTTC	CATEGAFSYNEQFF	TRBJ2-1	TRBD1	.	TRBV24-1
TGCGCCAGCAGGCGGTGGGACAGGTACAATGAGCAGTTCTTC	CASRRWDRYNEQFF	TRBJ2-1	TRBD1	once	TRBV23-1
TGTGCCAGCAGCCCCGGCCCGGGTGGCTATGGCTACACCTTC	CASSPGPGGYGYTF	TRBJ1-2	.	.	TRBV7-2
TGCGCCAGCAGCCAAGATGTGACCCGGGACAGGGGTAGGACCGGGGAGCTGTTTTTT	CASSQDVTRDRGRTGELFF	TRBJ2-2	TRBD1	.	TRBV4-1
TGTGCCAGCAGTGAAGAGGGGGCGAGTACAGATACGCAGTATTTT	CASSEEGASTDTQYF	TRBJ2-3	TRBD1	.	TRBV6-1
TGCGCCAGCAGCTCCGGGACTAGCGGGGTAGGGCAGTTCTTC	CASSSGTSGVGQFF	TRBJ2-1	TRBD2	.	TRBV5-1
TGTGCCTGGATCCCTGACAGCGCACCCACCTACGAGCAGTACTTC	CAWIPDSAPTYEQYF	TRBJ2-7	.	.	TRBV30
TGTGCCAGCAGTGAGCAAAGATCCGAACAGTACTTC	CASSEQRSEQYF	TRBJ2-7	.	.	TRBV12-3/TRBV12-4